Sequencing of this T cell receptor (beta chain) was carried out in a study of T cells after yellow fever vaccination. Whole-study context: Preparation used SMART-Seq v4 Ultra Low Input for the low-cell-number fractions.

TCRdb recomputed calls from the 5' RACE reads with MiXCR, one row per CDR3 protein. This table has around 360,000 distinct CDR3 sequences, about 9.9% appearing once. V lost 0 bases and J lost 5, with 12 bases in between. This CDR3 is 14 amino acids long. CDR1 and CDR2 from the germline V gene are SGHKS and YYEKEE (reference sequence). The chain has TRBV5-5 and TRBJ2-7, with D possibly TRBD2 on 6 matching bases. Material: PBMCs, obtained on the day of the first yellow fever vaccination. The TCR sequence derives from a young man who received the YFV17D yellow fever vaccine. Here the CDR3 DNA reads TGTGCCAGCAGCTTGGGACTAGTAAGAGACGAGCAGTACTTC. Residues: CASSLGLVRDEQYF.